The present T cell receptor beta chain was sequenced within a study of glioma-infiltrating T cells after dendritic cell vaccination. This clone occurred a few times. Its cognate antigen is unknown. The CDR3 sequence is 14 residues long. V lost 0 bases and J 3 bases, leaving 8 bases between the germline ends. Germline CDR1 LGHNA, CDR2 YNFKEQ. Study-wide results and caveats: Survival was not directly related to TCR clonality in these patients.

Documented time point: after dendritic cell vaccination, including at tumor progression/relapse. Up to about 2 ug genomic DNA was used for TCRB CDR3 amplification. Sequencing was performed with immunoSEQ multiplex PCR; in TCRdb, only in-frame clones are kept and a portion is missing. Of about 87,000 clones listed, 75% to 90% are singletons. The receptor was derived from a human donor with glioblastoma. The material sequenced was blood, taken after dendritic cell vaccination. The rearrangement links TRBV4-2 to TRBJ1-2; D may be TRBD1 (6 bases). The CDR3 spells CASSQEGADYGYTF. Here the CDR3 DNA reads TGTGCCAGCAGCCAAGAGGGGGCGGACTATGGCTACACCTTC.